The entry below gives a single T cell receptor (beta chain) sequence along with its context. This clone's antigen is unknown. Within one base of it there is no much larger clone, and no base qualities were kept. The CDR3 covers 16 residues, taking in both the cysteine and the phenylalanine. Only the CDR3 DNA stays, 48 bases, in frame from base 1. CDR1 and CDR2, per the germline V gene, are SGHVS and FQNEAQ. V is shortened by 7 bases, J by 4 bases, and the region joining them spans 20 bases. The donors were healthy, HIV-negative adults who had no recently reported acute infections or vaccinations. Every donor was a Caucasian adult residing in Nashville, Tennessee, USA. CD4+ T cells were enriched by magnetic negative selection; naive cells were then positively selected on CD45RA, and the negative fraction formed the memory subset. After blood collection by leukapheresis, PBMCs were isolated using Ficoll-Histopaque density gradient centrifugation and then cryopreserved in the vapor phase of liquid nitrogen. Purity and quantity of every magnetically sorted T cell population were checked by analytical flow cytometry. From each sorted fraction, genomic DNA was isolated and quantified by UV absorbance on a Nanodrop 2000c.

These data come from a study of shared clonotypes between healthy human individuals (dated by TCRdb to 2019 to 2021). Broadly, across the study: The cohort comprised a couple of women and a few men aged 18 to 49 years. To increase sequencing depth and limit assay-specific biases, different laboratories used diverse techniques to prepare libraries and sequence TCR repertoires. The study deeply sequenced blood TCR repertoires of roughly five healthy adults to estimate repertoire size and the extent of clonotype sharing between individuals. Per donor, three plates each were used for CD4 naive and CD4 memory, two for CD8 naive, and one for CD8 memory. Each donor's leukapheresis produced roughly between roughly 0.9 and 8.9 billion PBMCs. The paper's findings and limits, for the study overall: Sharing across several donors was observed for 5% to 6.5% of naive CD4, less than 4% of naive CD8, about 2.3% of memory CD4, and about 0.38% of memory CD8 clonotypes. Larger estimated clonotype richness was generally found for naive subsets than for memory subsets. Only blood was sampled, and tissue TCR repertoires likely differ from those in blood. Clonotypes shared by all four sorted-subset donors showed higher generation probabilities than non-shared clonotypes. Incomplete sequencing was indicated by rarefaction of sorted-subset datasets, despite the large sequencing depth. Pairwise subsampling indicated that sequencing depth was expected to affect the degree of clonotype sharing among donors. The small number of donors limited the genetic and exposure-history diversity represented.

Using the deep immunoSEQ assay, TCR CDR3 regions were amplified from genomic DNA by multiplex PCR. Extracted genomic DNA from each cell subset was distributed evenly across all wells of several immunoSEQ 96-well plates, and each plate was treated as a replicate. For sorted subsets, approximately 200 ng of genomic DNA, equivalent to 25,000 to 35,000 T cell genomes, went into each replicate PCR. The purified libraries were quantified using a Qubit 3.0 fluorometer, sized with a Bioanalyzer 2100, and then quantified again using the KAPA Library Quantification kit. Every immunoSEQ 96-well plate was sequenced on a dedicated single-read 150-cycle Illumina NextSeq 550 flow cell. The published analysis was carried out like this. Because the immunoSEQ output included only junctional sequences and no quality scores, the filtering could not be the same as the filtering used for full-length reads. To assign V/J genes and CDR3, sequences were annotated using PyIR, a Python wrapper for IgBLAST v1.9, with IMGT germline references. Reads with weak V/J assignments (E-value above 1e-6), missing CDR3, stop codons, out-of-frame junctions, or ambiguous translated residues were removed. A V3J clonotype was defined by an identical inferred V gene, J gene, and CDR3 amino acid sequence. To compute the percentage overlap between repertoires, the number of shared unique clonotypes was divided by the size of the smaller repertoire. RTK rarefaction, the Chao1 estimator, and Recon v2.1 estimates of unobserved clonotypes were used to assess repertoire richness. For all TCRbeta clonotypes obtained by the gDNA method from a few donors, generation probabilities were computed with OLGA. As stored in TCRdb, this immuneACCESS dataset retains in-frame rearrangements with V and J assigned. A fraction of the clones does not appear; measured against another copy, unresolved V genes explain less than half of the discrepancy, and the remainder lacks a known reason. The V and J calls and clone size were taken over from that table, and D and trimming were inferred from the DNA. Within this sample are 900,000 to 1,200,000 clones, with 75% to 85% of them counted one time only. The ten largest clones add up to 0.55% to 0.7% of the sample.

Input material: memory CD4+ T cells from PBMCs. This specimen's cell subset or site label, interpreted: CD45RA-negative fraction. The TCR sequence derives from a young man in good health. Some clones in this sample may be carry-over from other donors' samples. Recombination joined TRBV7-8 with TRBJ2-1, and perhaps TRBD2 as D gene, on 8 matching bases. At the DNA level, the sequence is TGTGCCAGCACCCTGTACAGGGGCGGGAGGTACAATGAGCAGTTCTTC. It translates as CASTLYRGGRYNEQFF.